This entry describes one TCR beta chain. Antigen: not known. This sample was included in a study of CD8+ T cells in alopecia areata. Study information: Treated patients were given oral tofacitinib, which was dosed at 5 to 10 mg twice daily. General observations from the study: TCR sharing was clearer in mice than between patients, perhaps partly owing to patient HLA diversity.

Alopecia areata patients provided lesional scalp punch biopsies and peripheral blood. The researchers isolated CD4+ and CD8+ T cells from PBMCs by sorting. RNA extraction was followed by reverse transcription into cDNA, which acted as the sequencing template. The table came from immunoSEQ multiplex PCR; TCRdb's copy has only in-frame clones and leaves some out. The top ten clones hold about 6% of a sample with about 150,000 clones, roughly three fifths of them seen once. This CDR3 comprises 15 residues. V shed 2 bases and J shed 6 bases, with 15 bases lying between them. Looked up from germline, CDR1 is SGHRS and CDR2 is YFSETQ.

This chain joins TRBV5-1 and TRBJ2-1, with a tentative D call TRBD1 (7 bases). This TCR derives from a human donor with alopecia areata. This specimen was CD4+ T cells sorted from blood, taken at week 0. CDR3 region: CASSLQGRIANEQFF. The CDR3 DNA reads as TGCGCCAGCAGCTTACAGGGGAGGATAGCCAATGAGCAGTTCTTC.